This T cell receptor beta chain comes out of a study of blood T cell repertoires in COVID-19. Looking at the study overall: Samples taken during acute and convalescent COVID-19 were collected in the United States, Italy and Spain.

Methods used by the authors: By means of reference gene primer amplification, nucleated cell counts were estimated. Sequencing used immunoSEQ multiplex PCR; TCRdb keeps in-frame clones, though not all of them. V and J calls and clone size are those listed in that table; D and trimming were worked out from the DNA. Of 120,000 to 150,000 clones detected, less than 90% appear once; the ten largest clones hold about 5.5%. The germline V gene encodes CDR1 SGHAT and CDR2 FQNNGV. The ends lost 1 base at V and 4 bases at J; junction bases unmatched: 5. The CDR3 extends over 15 amino acids. In assigning cohorts, the study relied on participant-reported clinical history.

The sequence was collected from a man aged 35 to 55 with acute COVID-19. The sample taken for sequencing was PBMCs or T cells enriched from blood (not recorded which). The chain couples TRBV11-2 to TRBJ1-2; 8 bases are shared with TRBD1. The CDR3 reads CASSLGTGKSYGYTF. CDR3 nucleotides: TGTGCCAGCAGCTTAGGGACAGGGAAGAGCTATGGCTACACCTTC.